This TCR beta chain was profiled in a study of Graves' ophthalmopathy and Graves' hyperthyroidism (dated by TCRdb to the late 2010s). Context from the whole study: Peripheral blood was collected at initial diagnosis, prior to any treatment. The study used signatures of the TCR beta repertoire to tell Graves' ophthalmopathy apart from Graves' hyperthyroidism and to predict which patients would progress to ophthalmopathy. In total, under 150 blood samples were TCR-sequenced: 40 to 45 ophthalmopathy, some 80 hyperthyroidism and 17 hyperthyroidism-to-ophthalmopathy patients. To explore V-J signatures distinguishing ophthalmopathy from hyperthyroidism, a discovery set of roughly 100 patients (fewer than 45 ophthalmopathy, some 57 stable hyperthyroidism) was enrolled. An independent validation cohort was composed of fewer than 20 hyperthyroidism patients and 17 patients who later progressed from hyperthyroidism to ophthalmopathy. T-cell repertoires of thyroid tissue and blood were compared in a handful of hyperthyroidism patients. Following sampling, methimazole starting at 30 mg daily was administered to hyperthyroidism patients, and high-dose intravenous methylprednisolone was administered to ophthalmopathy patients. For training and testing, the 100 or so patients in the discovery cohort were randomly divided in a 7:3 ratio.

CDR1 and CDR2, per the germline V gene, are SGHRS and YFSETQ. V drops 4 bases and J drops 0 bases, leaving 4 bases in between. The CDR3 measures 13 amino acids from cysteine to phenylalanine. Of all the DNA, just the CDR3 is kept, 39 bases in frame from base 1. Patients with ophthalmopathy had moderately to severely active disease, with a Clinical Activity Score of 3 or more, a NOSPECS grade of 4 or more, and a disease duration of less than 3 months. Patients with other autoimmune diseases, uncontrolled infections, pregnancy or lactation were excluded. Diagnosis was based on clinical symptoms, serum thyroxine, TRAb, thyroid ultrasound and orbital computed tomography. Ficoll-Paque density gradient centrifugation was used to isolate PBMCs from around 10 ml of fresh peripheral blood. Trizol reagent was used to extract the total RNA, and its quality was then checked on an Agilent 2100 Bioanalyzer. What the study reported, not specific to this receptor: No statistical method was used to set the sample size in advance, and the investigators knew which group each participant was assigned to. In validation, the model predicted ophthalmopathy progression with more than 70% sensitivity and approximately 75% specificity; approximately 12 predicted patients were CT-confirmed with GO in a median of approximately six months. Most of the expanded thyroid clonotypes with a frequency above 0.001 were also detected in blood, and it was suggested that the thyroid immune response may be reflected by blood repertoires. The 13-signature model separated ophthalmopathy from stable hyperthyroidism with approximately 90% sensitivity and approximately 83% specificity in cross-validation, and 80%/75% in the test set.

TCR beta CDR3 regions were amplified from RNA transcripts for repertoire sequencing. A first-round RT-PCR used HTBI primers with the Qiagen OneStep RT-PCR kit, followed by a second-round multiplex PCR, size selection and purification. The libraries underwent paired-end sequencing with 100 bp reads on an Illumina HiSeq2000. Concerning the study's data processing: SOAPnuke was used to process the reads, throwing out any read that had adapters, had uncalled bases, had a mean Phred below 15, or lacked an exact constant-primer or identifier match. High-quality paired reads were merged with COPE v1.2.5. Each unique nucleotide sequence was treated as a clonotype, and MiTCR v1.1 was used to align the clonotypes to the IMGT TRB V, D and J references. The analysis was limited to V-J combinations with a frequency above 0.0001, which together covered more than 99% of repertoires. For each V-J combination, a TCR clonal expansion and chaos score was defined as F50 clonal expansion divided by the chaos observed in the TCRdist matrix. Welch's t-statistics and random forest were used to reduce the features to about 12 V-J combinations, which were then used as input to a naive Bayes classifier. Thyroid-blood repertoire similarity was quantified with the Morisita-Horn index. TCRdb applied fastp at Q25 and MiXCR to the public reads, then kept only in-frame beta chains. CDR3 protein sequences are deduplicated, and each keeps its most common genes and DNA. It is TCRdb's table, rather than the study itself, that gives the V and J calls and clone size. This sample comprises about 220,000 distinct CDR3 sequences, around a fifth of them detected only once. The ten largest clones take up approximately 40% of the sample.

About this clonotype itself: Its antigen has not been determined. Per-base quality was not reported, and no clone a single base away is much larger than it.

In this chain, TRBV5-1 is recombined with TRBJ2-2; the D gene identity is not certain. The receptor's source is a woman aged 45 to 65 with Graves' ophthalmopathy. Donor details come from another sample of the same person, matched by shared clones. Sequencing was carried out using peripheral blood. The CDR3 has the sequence CASSRANTGELFF. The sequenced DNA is TGCGCCAGCAGCCGGGCGAACACCGGGGAGCTGTTTTTT.